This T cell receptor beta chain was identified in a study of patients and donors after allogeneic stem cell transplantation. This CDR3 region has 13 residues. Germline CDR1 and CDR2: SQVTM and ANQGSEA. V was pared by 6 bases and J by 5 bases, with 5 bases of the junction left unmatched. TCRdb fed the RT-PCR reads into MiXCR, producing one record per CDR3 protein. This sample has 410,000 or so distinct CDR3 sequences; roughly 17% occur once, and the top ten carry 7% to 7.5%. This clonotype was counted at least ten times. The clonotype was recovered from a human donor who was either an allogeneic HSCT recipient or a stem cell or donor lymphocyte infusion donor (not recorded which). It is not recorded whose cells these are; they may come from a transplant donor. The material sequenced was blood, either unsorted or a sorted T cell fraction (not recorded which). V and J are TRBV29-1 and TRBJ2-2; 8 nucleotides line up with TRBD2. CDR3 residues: CSVKRERTGELFF. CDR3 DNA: TGCAGCGTCAAGCGGGAGAGGACCGGGGAGCTGTTTTTT.